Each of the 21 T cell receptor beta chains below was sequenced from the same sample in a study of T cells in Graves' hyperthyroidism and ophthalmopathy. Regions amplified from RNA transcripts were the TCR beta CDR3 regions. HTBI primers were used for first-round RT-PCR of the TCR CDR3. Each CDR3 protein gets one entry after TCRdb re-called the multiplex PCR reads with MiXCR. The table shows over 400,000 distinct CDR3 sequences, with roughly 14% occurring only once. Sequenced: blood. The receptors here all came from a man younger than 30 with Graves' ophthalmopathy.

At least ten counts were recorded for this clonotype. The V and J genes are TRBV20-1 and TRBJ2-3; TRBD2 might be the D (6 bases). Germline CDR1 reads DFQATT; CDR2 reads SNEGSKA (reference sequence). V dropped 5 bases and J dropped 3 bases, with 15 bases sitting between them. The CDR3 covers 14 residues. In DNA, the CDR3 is TGCAGTGCTTTCCCGACGGGAGCAACAGATACGCAGTATTTT. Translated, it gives CSAFPTGATDTQYF.

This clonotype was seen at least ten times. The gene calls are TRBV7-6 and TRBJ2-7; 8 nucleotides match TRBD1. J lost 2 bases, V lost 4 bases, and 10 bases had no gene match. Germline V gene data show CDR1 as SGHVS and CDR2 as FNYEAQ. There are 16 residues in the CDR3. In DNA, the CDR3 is TGTGCCAGCAGCTCCCGGACAGGGATTCAAGCCTACGAGCAGTACTTC. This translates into CASSSRTGIQAYEQYF.

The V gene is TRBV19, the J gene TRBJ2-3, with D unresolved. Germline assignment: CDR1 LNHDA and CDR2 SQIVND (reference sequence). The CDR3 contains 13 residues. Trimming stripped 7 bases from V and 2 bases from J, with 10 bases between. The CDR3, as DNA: TGTGCCAGTAATAAGCAGTACACAGATACGCAGTATTTT. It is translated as CASNKQYTDTQYF.

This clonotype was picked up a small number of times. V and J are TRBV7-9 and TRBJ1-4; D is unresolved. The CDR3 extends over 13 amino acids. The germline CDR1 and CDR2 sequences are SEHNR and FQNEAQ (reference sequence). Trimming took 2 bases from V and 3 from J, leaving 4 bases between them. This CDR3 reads CASSLSANEKLFF. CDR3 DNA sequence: TGTGCCAGCAGCTTATCAGCTAATGAAAAACTGTTTTTT.

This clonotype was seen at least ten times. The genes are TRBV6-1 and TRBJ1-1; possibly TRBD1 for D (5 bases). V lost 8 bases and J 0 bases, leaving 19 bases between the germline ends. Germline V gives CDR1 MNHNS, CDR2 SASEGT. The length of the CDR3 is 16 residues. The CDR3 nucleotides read TGTGCCAGCGCCTTGGCAGGGATGGGGTTGAACACTGAAGCTTTCTTT. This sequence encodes CASALAGMGLNTEAFF.

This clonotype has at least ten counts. The CDR3 region is CASSIPVNTGELFF. CDR3 in DNA: TGTGCCAGTAGTATACCCGTGAACACCGGGGAGCTGTTTTTT. The J gene is TRBJ2-2, the V gene TRBV19; D remains ambiguous. Trimming stripped 2 bases from V and 1 base from J, with 5 bases between. The length of the CDR3 is 14 residues. CDR1 LNHDA and CDR2 SQIVND come from the germline V gene (reference sequence).

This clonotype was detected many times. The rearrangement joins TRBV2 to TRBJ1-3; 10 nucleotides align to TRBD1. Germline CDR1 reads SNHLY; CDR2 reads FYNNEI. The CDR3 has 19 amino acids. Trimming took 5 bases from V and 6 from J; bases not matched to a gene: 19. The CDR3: CASSRWGQGSVRIINTIYF. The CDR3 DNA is TGTGCCAGCAGTCGGTGGGGACAGGGGAGTGTGAGGATAATAAACACCATATATTTT.

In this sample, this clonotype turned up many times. This CDR3 reads CASLELAGTDTQYF. The CDR3 DNA is TGCGCCAGCCTCGAACTAGCGGGAACAGATACGCAGTATTTT. The chain joins TRBV10-2 to TRBJ2-3; 10 nucleotides match TRBD2. Germline CDR1 WSHSY, CDR2 SAAADI. With 8 bases clipped from V and 3 bases from J, the junction kept 5 bases outside the gene matches. This CDR3 region has 14 residues.

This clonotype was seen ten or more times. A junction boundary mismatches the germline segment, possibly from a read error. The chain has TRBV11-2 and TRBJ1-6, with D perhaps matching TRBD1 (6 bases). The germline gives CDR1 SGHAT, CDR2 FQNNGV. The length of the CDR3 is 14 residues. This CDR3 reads CASSRWTVESPLHF. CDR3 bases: TGCGCCAGCTCCCGCTGGACAGTAGAGTCACCCCTCCACTTT.

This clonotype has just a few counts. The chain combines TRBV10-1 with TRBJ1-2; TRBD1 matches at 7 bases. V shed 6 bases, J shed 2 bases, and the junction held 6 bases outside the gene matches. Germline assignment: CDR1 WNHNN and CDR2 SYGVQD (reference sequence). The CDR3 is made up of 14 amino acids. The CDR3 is CASSDRETNYGYTF. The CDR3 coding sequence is TGCGCCAGCAGCGACAGGGAGACGAACTATGGCTACACCTTC.

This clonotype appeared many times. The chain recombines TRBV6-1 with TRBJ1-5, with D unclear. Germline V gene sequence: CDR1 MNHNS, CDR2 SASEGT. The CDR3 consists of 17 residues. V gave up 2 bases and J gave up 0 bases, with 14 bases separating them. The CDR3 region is CASSEMGSTYSNQPQHF. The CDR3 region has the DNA TGTGCCAGCAGTGAAATGGGCAGTACTTATAGCAATCAGCCCCAGCATTTT.

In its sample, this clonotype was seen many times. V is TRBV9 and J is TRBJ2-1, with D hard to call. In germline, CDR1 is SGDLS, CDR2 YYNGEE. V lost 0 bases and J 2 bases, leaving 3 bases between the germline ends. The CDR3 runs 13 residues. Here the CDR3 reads CASSVGTYNEQFF. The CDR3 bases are TGTGCCAGCAGCGTAGGAACCTACAATGAGCAGTTCTTC.

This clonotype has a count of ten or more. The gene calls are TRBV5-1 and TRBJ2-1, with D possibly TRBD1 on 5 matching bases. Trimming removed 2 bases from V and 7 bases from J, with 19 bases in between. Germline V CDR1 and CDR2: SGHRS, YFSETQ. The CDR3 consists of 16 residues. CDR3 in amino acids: CASSFRGLPRLNEQFF. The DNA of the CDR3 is TGCGCCAGCAGCTTTAGGGGCCTACCTAGGCTTAATGAGCAGTTCTTC. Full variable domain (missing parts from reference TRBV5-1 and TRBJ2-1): KAGVTQTPRYLIKTRGQQVTLSCSPISGHRSVSWYQQTPGQGLQFLFEYFSETQRNKGNFPGRFSGRQFSNSRSEMNVSTLELGDSALYLCASSFRGLPRLNEQFFGPGTRLTVL.

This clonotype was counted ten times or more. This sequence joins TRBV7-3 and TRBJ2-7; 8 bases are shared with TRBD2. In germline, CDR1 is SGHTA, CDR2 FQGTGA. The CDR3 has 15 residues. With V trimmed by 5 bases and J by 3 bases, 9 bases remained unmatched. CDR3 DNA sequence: TGTGCCAGCAGCCTGACGGGAGGGTTTGACTACGAGCAGTACTTC. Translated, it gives CASSLTGGFDYEQYF.

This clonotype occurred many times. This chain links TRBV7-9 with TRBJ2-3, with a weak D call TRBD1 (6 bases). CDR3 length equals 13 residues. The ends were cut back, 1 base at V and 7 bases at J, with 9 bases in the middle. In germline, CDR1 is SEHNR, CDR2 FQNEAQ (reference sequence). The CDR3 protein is CASSLGGRNTQYF. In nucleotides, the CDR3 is TGTGCCAGCAGCTTAGGGGGGCGAAATACGCAGTATTTT.

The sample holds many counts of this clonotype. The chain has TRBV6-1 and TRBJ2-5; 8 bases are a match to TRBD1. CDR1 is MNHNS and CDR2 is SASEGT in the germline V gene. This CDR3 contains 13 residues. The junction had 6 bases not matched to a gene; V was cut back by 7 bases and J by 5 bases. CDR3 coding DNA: TGTGCCAGCACCCCAGGGGGCGTGGAGACCCAGTACTTC. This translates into CASTPGGVETQYF.

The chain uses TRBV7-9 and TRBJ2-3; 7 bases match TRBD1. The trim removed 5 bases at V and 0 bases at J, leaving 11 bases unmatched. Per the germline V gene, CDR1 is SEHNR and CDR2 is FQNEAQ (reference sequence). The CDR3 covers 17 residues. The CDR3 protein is CASSNARGRSSTDTQYF. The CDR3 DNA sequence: TGTGCCAGCAGCAATGCGAGGGGGCGGAGTAGCACAGATACGCAGTATTTT.

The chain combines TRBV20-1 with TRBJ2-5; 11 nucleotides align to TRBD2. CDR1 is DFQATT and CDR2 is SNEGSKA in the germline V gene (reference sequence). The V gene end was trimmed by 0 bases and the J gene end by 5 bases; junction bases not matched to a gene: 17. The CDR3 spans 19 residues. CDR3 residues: CSARDGTSGGPGIVETQYF. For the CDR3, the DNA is TGCAGTGCTAGAGATGGCACTAGCGGGGGCCCCGGGATCGTGGAGACCCAGTACTTC.

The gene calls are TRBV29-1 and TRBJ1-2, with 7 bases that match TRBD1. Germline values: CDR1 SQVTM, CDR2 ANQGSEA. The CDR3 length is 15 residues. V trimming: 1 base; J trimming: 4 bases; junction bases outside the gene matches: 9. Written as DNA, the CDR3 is TGCAGCGTTGAAGTAGGGACAGCAGCGCCCTATGGCTACACCTTC. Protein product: CSVEVGTAAPYGYTF.

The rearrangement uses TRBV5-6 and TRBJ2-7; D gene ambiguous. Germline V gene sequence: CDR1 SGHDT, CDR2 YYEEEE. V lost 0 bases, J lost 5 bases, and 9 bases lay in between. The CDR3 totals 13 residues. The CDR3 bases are TGTGCCAGCAGCTTGGGGCAAGACAACGAGCAGTACTTC. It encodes CASSLGQDNEQYF.

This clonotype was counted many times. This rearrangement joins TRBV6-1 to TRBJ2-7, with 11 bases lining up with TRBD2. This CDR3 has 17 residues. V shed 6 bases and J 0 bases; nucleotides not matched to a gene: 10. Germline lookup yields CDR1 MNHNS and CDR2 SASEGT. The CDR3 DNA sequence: TGTGCCAGCAGGCCTACTAGCGGGGGCTTTAGCTCCTACGAGCAGTACTTC. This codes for CASRPTSGGFSSYEQYF.